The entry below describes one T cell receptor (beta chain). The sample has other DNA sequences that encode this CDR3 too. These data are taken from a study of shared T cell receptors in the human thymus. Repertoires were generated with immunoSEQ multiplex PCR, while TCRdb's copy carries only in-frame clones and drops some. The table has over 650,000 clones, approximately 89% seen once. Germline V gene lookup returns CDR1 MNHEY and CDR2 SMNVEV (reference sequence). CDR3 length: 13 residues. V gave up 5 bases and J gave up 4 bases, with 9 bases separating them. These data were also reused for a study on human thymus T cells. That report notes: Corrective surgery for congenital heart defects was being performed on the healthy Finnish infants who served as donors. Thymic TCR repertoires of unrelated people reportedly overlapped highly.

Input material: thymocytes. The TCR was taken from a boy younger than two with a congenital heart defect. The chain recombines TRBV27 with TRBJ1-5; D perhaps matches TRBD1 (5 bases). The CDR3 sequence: CASSRQGNQPQHF. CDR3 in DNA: TGTGCCAGCAGTAGGCAGGGTAATCAGCCCCAGCATTTT.